This is a list of T cell receptor beta chains from one sample in a study of PD-L1 blockade in urothelial cancer. This table comes from immunoSEQ multiplex PCR, and its TCRdb copy is limited to in-frame clones, with some not included. This sample yields fewer than 25,000 clones, of which roughly nine tenths are seen a single time; 2.5% to 3.5% belongs to the top ten. The input for sequencing was PBMCs, taken around atezolizumab (anti-PD-L1) treatment. These receptors came from a man in his fifties with urothelial cancer. The conserved cysteine and the conserved F or W are not part of the CDR3 here.

v_gene: TRBV6-5
j_gene: TRBJ1-4
len: 12
CDR3aa: ASRSPGRWGKLF

v_gene: TRBV4-3
j_gene: TRBJ2-2
len: 14
CDR3aa: ASSQTEGRLTGELF

v_gene: TRBV5-5
j_gene: TRBJ1-4
len: 13
CDR3aa: ASSRQGAYNEKLF

v_gene: TRBV6-5
j_gene: TRBJ1-5
len: 11
CDR3aa: ASSYSSTQPQH

v_gene: TRBV11-2
j_gene: TRBJ2-2
len: 12
CDR3aa: ASSSRRAGGELF

v_gene: TRBV7-2
j_gene: TRBJ1-1
len: 13
CDR3aa: ASSSVSGRNTEAF

v_gene: TRBV21-1
j_gene: TRBJ2-5
len: 12
CDR3aa: ASSKGTDQETQY

v_gene: TRBV5-1
j_gene: TRBJ2-3
len: 12
CDR3aa: ASSWGPVTDTQY

v_gene: TRBV30
j_gene: TRBJ2-5
len: 10
CDR3aa: AWSSGAETQY

v_gene: TRBV18
j_gene: TRBJ2-6
len: 14
CDR3aa: ASSPGGLSGANVLT

v_gene: TRBV27
j_gene: TRBJ2-2
len: 14
CDR3aa: ASRLGLAINTGELF

v_gene: TRBV19
j_gene: TRBJ2-6
len: 14
CDR3aa: ASRRQGTSGANVLT

v_gene: TRBV2
j_gene: TRBJ1-2
len: 12
CDR3aa: ASSTKGQDYGYT

v_gene: TRBV7-9
j_gene: TRBJ2-2
len: 14
CDR3aa: ASSQDRFGNTGELF

v_gene: TRBV11-2
j_gene: TRBJ2-7
len: 11
CDR3aa: ASSRGEAYEQY

v_gene: TRBV28
j_gene: TRBJ2-1
len: 12
CDR3aa: ASSTMTSDNEQF

v_gene: TRBV7-2
j_gene: TRBJ1-5
len: 13
CDR3aa: ASSYYGGVNQPQH

v_gene: TRBV27
j_gene: TRBJ2-5
len: 12
CDR3aa: ASSSSLGVETQY

v_gene: TRBV5-1
j_gene: TRBJ2-7
len: 14
CDR3aa: ASSLRLAGGPSEQY